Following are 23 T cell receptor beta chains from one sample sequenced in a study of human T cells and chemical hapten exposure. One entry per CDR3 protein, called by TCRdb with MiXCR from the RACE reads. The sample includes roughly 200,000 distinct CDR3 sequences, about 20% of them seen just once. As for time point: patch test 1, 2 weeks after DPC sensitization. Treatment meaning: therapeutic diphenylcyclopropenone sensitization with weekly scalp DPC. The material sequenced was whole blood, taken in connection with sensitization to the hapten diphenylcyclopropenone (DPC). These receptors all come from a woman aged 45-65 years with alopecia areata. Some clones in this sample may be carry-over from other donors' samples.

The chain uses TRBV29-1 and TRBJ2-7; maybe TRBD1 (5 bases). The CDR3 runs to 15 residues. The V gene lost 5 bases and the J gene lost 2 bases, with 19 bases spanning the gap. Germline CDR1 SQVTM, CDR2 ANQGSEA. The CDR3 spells CSVLTRVAGTYEQYF. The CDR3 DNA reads TGCAGCGTTCTAACCAGGGTTGCCGGAACCTACGAGCAGTACTTC.

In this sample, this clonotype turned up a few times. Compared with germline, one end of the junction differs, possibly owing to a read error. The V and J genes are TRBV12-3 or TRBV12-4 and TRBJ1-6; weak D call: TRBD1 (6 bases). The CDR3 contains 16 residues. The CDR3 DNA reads TGTGCCAGCAGCTTAGGGGGAGGAACCTATAATTCACCCCTCCACTTT. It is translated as CASSLGGGTYNSPLHF.

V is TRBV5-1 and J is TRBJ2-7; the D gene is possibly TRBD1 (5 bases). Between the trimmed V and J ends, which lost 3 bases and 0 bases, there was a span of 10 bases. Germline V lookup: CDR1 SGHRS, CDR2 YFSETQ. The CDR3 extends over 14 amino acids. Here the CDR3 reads CASSYSTDSYEQYF. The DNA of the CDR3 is TGCGCCAGCAGCTATTCGACAGACTCCTACGAGCAGTACTTC.

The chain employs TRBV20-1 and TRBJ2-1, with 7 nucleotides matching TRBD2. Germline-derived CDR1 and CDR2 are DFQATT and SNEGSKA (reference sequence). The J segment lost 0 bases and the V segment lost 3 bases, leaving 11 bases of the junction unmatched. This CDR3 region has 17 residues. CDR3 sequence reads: CSASVGGLFSSYNEQFF. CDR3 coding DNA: TGCAGTGCTAGTGTGGGAGGGCTTTTTAGCTCCTACAATGAGCAGTTCTTC.

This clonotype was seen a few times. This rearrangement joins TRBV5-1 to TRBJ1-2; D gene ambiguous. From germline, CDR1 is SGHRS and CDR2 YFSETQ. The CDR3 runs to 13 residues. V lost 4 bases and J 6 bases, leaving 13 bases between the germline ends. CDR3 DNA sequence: TGCGCCAGCAGCCTTGGCGGCACCGATGGCTACACCTTC. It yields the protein CASSLGGTDGYTF.

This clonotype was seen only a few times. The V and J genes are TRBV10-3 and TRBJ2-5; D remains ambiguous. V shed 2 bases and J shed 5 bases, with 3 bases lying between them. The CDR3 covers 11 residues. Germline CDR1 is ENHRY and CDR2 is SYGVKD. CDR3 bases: TGTGCCATCAGTGAGGGGGAGACCCAGTACTTC. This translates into CAISEGETQYF.

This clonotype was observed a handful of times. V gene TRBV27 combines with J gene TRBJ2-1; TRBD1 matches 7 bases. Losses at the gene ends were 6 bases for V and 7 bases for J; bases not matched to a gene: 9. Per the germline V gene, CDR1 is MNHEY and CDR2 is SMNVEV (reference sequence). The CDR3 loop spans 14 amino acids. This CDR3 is CASRDRAFGNEQFF. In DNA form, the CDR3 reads TGTGCCAGCAGAGACAGGGCTTTCGGGAATGAGCAGTTCTTC.

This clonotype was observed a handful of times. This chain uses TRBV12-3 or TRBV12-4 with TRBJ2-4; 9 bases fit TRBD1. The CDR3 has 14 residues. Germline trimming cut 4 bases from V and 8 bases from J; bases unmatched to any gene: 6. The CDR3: CASSSGQGRDIQYF. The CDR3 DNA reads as TGTGCCAGCAGTTCCGGACAGGGGCGTGACATTCAGTACTTC.

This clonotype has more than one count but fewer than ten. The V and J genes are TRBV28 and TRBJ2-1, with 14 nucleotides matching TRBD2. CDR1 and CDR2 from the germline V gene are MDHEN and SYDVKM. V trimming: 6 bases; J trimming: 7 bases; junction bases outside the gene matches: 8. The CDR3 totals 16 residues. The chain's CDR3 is CASRRLAGGPRNEQFF. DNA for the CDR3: TGTGCCAGCAGACGACTAGCGGGAGGGCCGAGGAATGAGCAGTTCTTC.

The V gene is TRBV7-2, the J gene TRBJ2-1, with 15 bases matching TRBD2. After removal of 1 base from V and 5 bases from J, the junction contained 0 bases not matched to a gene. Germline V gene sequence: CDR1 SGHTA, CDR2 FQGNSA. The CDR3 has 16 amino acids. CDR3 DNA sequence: TGTGCCAGCAGCTTAGGGACTAGCGGGAGGGACAATGAGCAGTTCTTC. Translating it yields CASSLGTSGRDNEQFF.

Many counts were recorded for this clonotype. CDR3 protein: CSVLIRQGTYEQYF. In DNA form, the CDR3 reads TGCAGCGTTCTAATCCGGCAGGGTACCTACGAGCAGTACTTC. The genes are TRBV29-1 and TRBJ2-7; a weak D match, TRBD1 (5 bases). Trimming took off 5 bases at V and 2 bases at J, with 16 bases between the two ends. CDR3 size: 14 residues. Germline lookup yields CDR1 SQVTM and CDR2 ANQGSEA.

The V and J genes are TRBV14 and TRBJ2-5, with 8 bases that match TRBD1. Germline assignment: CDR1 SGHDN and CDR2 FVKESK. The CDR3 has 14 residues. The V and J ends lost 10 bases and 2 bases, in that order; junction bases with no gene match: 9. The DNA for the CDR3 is TGTGCCACCTTTCCGGACAGGGAACAAGAGACCCAGTACTTC. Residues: CATFPDREQETQYF.

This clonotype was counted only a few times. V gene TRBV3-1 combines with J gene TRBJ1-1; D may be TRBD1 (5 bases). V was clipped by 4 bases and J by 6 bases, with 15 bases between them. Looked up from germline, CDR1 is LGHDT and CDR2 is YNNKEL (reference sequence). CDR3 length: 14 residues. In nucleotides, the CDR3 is TGTGCCAGCAGCCCAAGAACAGGAATCGCTGAAGCTTTCTTT. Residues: CASSPRTGIAEAFF.

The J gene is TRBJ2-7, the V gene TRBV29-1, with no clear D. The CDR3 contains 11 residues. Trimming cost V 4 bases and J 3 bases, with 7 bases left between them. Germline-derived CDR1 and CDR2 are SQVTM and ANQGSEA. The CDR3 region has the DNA TGCAGCGTTGGGCAGAACTACGAGCAGTACTTC. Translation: CSVGQNYEQYF.

The CDR3 region is CASSFGTVQETQYF. CDR3 nucleotides: TGCGCCAGCAGCTTCGGGACGGTGCAAGAGACCCAGTACTTC. The chain recombines TRBV5-1 with TRBJ2-5; D could derive from TRBD1 or TRBD2 (5 bases each). Trimming removed 2 bases at V and 2 bases at J, with 10 bases between. Germline V gene data show CDR1 as SGHRS and CDR2 as YFSETQ. This CDR3 is 14 amino acids long.

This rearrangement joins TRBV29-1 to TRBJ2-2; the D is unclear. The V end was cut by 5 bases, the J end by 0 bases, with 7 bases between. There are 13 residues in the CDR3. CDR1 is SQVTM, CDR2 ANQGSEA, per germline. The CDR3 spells CSVSGSNTGELFF. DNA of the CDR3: TGCAGCGTTTCGGGTTCGAACACCGGGGAGCTGTTTTTT.

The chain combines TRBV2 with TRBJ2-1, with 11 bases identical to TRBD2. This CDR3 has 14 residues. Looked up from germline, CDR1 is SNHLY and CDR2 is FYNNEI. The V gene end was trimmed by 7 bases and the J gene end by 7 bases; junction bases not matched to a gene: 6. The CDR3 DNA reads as TGTGCCAGCACGGCTAGCGGGAGGTTGAATGAGCAGTTCTTC. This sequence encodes CASTASGRLNEQFF.

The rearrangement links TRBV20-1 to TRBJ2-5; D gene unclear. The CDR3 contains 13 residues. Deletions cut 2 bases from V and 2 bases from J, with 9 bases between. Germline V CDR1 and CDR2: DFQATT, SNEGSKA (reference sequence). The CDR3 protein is CSARMGGQETQYF. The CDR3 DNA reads TGCAGTGCTAGAATGGGCGGACAAGAGACCCAGTACTTC.

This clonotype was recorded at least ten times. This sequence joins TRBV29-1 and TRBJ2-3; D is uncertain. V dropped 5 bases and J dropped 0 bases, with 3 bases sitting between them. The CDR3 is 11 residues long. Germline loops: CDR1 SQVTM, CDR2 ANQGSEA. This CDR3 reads CSVRSTDTQYF. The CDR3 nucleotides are TGCAGCGTTCGTAGCACAGATACGCAGTATTTT.

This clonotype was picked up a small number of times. The CDR3 DNA sequence: TGCAGCGTTGCGGGGGCCGGATACTATGGCTACACCTTC. It is translated as CSVAGAGYYGYTF. The V gene is TRBV29-1, the J gene TRBJ1-2; D is perhaps TRBD1 (6 bases). V gave up 4 bases and J gave up 3 bases, with 12 bases separating them. The length of the CDR3 is 13 residues. Per germline, CDR1 SQVTM and CDR2 ANQGSEA.

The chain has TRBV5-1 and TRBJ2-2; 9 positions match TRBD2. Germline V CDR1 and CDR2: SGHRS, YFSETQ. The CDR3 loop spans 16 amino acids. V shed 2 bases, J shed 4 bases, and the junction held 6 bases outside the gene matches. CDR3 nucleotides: TGCGCCAGCAGCTTTGGTAGCGGGAGTCTCACCGGGGAGCTGTTTTTT. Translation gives CASSFGSGSLTGELFF.

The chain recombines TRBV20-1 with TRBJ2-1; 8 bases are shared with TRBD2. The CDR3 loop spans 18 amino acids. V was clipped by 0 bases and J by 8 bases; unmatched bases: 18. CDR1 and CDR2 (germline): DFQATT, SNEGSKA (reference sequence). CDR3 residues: CSARDTPGAGRAVHEQFF. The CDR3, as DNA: TGCAGTGCTAGAGATACACCCGGGGCCGGGAGGGCCGTCCATGAGCAGTTCTTC.

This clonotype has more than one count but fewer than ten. The CDR3 bases are TGCAGCGTTGGGTCAGGGGGCATGGAGACCCAGTACTTC. Translation: CSVGSGGMETQYF. V usage is TRBV29-1 and J usage is TRBJ2-5, with 8 bases aligning to TRBD1. Germline V gene data show CDR1 as SQVTM and CDR2 as ANQGSEA. The J segment lost 5 bases and the V segment lost 4 bases, leaving 6 bases of the junction unmatched. The CDR3 covers 13 residues.